One sample yielded the 32 T cell receptor beta chains listed below, sequenced in a study of T cell clusters in autoimmune cytopenias. Each sample's input was roughly 270 ng genomic DNA, 35,000 to 40,000 genome equivalents. TRB rearrangements were amplified by touch-down multiplex PCR with mixed TRB-A/B primers. TCRdb re-called the multiplex PCR reads; every CDR3 protein appears as one record, without DNA. The ten most abundant clones cover less than 20% of a sample with roughly 4,700 distinct CDR3 sequences. This sample was also put to use in a study of T cell repertoires in aging, cancer and after chemotherapy.

The specimen sequenced was peripheral blood. All receptors come from a human donor in good health.

This clonotype registers medium-sized by frequency. This chain connects TRBV6-6 to TRBJ1-4. Germline V gene sequence: CDR1 MNHNY, CDR2 SVGAGI (reference sequence). CDR3 length: 15 amino acids. CDR3: CASTNRSPSNEKLFF.

This chain links TRBV5-6 with TRBJ1-2; TCRdb proposes TRBD1, but this gene call is untestable without DNA. The CDR3 is 16 residues long. Germline V gene sequence: CDR1 SGHDT, CDR2 YYEEEE. This CDR3 reads CASSPPRKTGYYGYTF. The variable domain in full, completed from reference TRBV5-6 and TRBJ1-2, reads DAGVTQSPTHLIKTRGQQVTLRCSPKSGHDTVSWYQQALGQGPQFIFQYYEEEERQRGNFPDRFSGHQFPNYSSELNVNALLLGDSALYLCASSPPRKTGYYGYTFGSGTRLTVV.

This sequence joins TRBV7-2 and TRBJ2-6. The CDR3 is 15 residues long. CDR1 SGHTA and CDR2 FQGNSA come from the germline V gene. CDR3 sequence reads: CASSSWHSGANVLTF.

The CDR3 reads CSARGGGRETQYF. The chain recombines TRBV20-1 with TRBJ2-5; the TCRdb D gene call, TRBD1, has no DNA to confirm it. This CDR3 spans 13 amino acids. Germline CDR1 is DFQATT and CDR2 is SNEGSKA (reference sequence).

This clonotype ranks as medium-sized in terms of frequency. The rearrangement uses TRBV19 and TRBJ2-5; TCRdb reports TRBD1, a call that lacks DNA to check it against. This CDR3 comprises 13 residues. Looked up from germline, CDR1 is LNHDA and CDR2 is SQIVND (reference sequence). CDR3 loop: CASSIEGEETQYF.

This clonotype counts as medium-sized by frequency. This chain joins TRBV6-5 and TRBJ1-5; TCRdb calls TRBD1, which cannot be checked without DNA. The CDR3 length is 15 residues. Germline values: CDR1 MNHEY, CDR2 SVGAGI. CDR3 sequence: CASSLQQGFNQPQHF.

This sequence joins TRBV6-5 and TRBJ1-2. The germline CDR1 and CDR2 sequences are MNHEY and SVGAGI. The CDR3 has 13 amino acids. The CDR3 loop is CASSYSLPYGYTF.

V gene TRBV6-5 combines with J gene TRBJ2-7. The CDR3 runs to 15 residues. Germline V gene sequence: CDR1 MNHEY, CDR2 SVGAGI. The CDR3 protein is CASSYSALGSYEQYF.

The chain employs TRBV12-3 or TRBV12-4 and TRBJ1-2. This CDR3 has 15 amino acids. The CDR3 spells CASRGLGATNYGYTF.

This chain's CDR3 is CATSAEGAGTEAFF. The chain combines TRBV24-1 with TRBJ1-1; TCRdb picks TRBD1, but there is no DNA to check that call. Germline V lookup: CDR1 KGHDR, CDR2 SFDVKD. The CDR3 extends over 14 amino acids.

J is TRBJ2-7 and V is TRBV5-5; the D call from TCRdb, TRBD2, cannot be confirmed without DNA. The CDR3 covers 13 residues. Germline V lookup: CDR1 SGHKS, CDR2 YYEKEE (reference sequence). The CDR3 reads CASSLAGVNEQYF.

This clonotype ranks as medium-sized in terms of frequency. The gene calls are TRBV5-4 and TRBJ2-5; the D call of TRBD1 rests on TCRdb alone, since no DNA is present to check it. The CDR3 has 15 amino acids. Germline V gives CDR1 SGHNT, CDR2 YYREEE (reference sequence). The CDR3 spells CASSKPGQSWETQYF.

The rearrangement links TRBV5-6 to TRBJ2-3; TCRdb designates TRBD1, a call that cannot be tested without DNA. The CDR3 consists of 16 residues. Germline V gene lookup returns CDR1 SGHDT and CDR2 YYEEEE. The CDR3: CASSPRDRGWADTQYF.

This clonotype counts as medium-sized (0.01 to 0.1%) by frequency. CDR3 protein: CASSEGEETYEQYF. This chain uses TRBV6-1 with TRBJ2-7; the TRBD2 assignment by TCRdb is unverifiable without DNA. Germline assignment: CDR1 MNHNS and CDR2 SASEGT. CDR3 length equals 14 residues.

Here the CDR3 reads CATSRPGTSGGAGSTDTQYF. The gene calls are TRBV15 and TRBJ2-3; the D call from TCRdb, TRBD2, cannot be confirmed without DNA. Germline V gene data show CDR1 as LNHNV and CDR2 as YYDKDF (reference sequence). The length of the CDR3 is 20 residues.

By frequency, this clonotype is medium-sized. V and J are TRBV5-4 and TRBJ2-5; checking the TCRdb D call of TRBD2 is not possible without DNA. In germline, CDR1 is SGHNT, CDR2 YYREEE (reference sequence). CDR3 size: 13 residues. The CDR3 loop is CASSLEAGETQYF. The full variable domain, in which reference TRBV5-4 and TRBJ2-5 provide the parts outside the CDR3, is ETGVTQSPTHLIKTRGQQVTLRCSSQSGHNTVSWYQQALGQGPQFIFQYYREEENGRGNFPPRFSGLQFPNYSSELNVNALELDDSALYLCASSLEAGETQYFGPGTRLLVL.

This clonotype counts as medium-sized (0.01 to 0.1%) by frequency. This chain uses TRBV6-6 with TRBJ2-3. CDR1 and CDR2 (germline): MNHNY, SVGAGI (reference sequence). CDR3 length: 16 residues. The CDR3 protein is CASSYGLAGGTDTQYF.

CDR3 region: CSSRPEQGPGELFF. V and J are TRBV19 and TRBJ2-2; TCRdb designates TRBD1, a call that cannot be tested without DNA. Germline V gives CDR1 LNHDA, CDR2 SQIVND (reference sequence). CDR3 length equals 14 residues.

The chain uses TRBV5-6 and TRBJ1-6; TCRdb calls TRBD1, which cannot be checked without DNA. The CDR3 contains 16 residues. From germline, CDR1 is SGHDT and CDR2 YYEEEE. CDR3 sequence: CASSFEVEEGNSPLHF.

This rearrangement joins TRBV5-3 to TRBJ2-7; TCRdb designates TRBD1, a call that cannot be tested without DNA. TRBV5-3 qualifies as an ORF whose function is uncertain. The CDR3 contains 15 residues. CDR3 sequence reads: CARSFWNRENYEQYF.

Judged by frequency, this clonotype is medium-sized (0.01 to 0.1%). V gene TRBV6-2 or TRBV6-3 combines with J gene TRBJ2-3; TCRdb's D call, TRBD2, is unchecked because there is no DNA. The CDR3 spans 15 residues. Looked up from germline, CDR1 is MNHEY and CDR2 is SVGEGT. CDR3 sequence reads: CASSPGTSDTDTQYF.

By frequency, this clonotype registers medium-sized. V and J are TRBV6-2 or TRBV6-3 and TRBJ2-3. CDR3 size: 15 residues. Germline V gene data show CDR1 as MNHEY and CDR2 as SVGEGT. The CDR3 is CASSRSLASYDTQYF.

The chain uses TRBV18 and TRBJ1-6; TCRdb outputs TRBD1, but without DNA this stays unchecked. CDR3 length equals 16 residues. CDR1 is KGHSH, CDR2 LQKENI, per germline. CDR3 loop: CASSPNRQVYNSPLHF. The full variable domain, its missing parts supplied by reference TRBV18 and TRBJ1-6, is NAGVMQNPRHLVRRRGQEARLRCSPMKGHSHVYWYRQLPEEGLKFMVYLQKENIIDESGMPKERFSAEFPKEGPSILRIQQVVRGDSAAYFCASSPNRQVYNSPLHFGNGTRLTVT.

The CDR3 here is CSVDGGARDIQYF. This chain uses TRBV29-1 with TRBJ2-4; the D gene TCRdb calls, TRBD1, cannot be checked with no DNA. CDR1 and CDR2 from the germline V gene are SQVTM and ANQGSEA. The CDR3 totals 13 residues.

V is TRBV18 and J is TRBJ1-1. From germline, CDR1 is KGHSH and CDR2 LQKENI. CDR3 length: 18 residues. CDR3 sequence reads: CASSPSKVLGMEDTEAFF.

The rearrangement uses TRBV7-4 and TRBJ2-7; lacking DNA, the TRBD1 call made by TCRdb goes unchecked. Germline V gene sequence: CDR1 SGHVT, CDR2 SQSDAQ. The CDR3 contains 14 residues. CDR3: CASTPDRWPYEQYF.

The chain uses TRBV15 and TRBJ1-2; TCRdb indicates TRBD1, and absent DNA this call remains unverified. The CDR3 has 14 amino acids. Germline V gene data show CDR1 as LNHNV and CDR2 as YYDKDF (reference sequence). CDR3 sequence reads: CATSREEGAGGYTF.

V and J are TRBV6-6 and TRBJ2-1; TCRdb's D call of TRBD1 is untestable without DNA. This CDR3 region has 16 residues. Germline lookup yields CDR1 MNHNY and CDR2 SVGAGI (reference sequence). The CDR3 is CASSTLTGETYNEQFF.

The rearrangement uses TRBV12-3 or TRBV12-4 and TRBJ2-7. The CDR3 sequence is 13 residues long. The CDR3 is CASSAGRIYEQYF.

The chain couples TRBV6-5 to TRBJ1-1; TCRdb returns TRBD1, unconfirmable since there is no DNA. Germline loops: CDR1 MNHEY, CDR2 SVGAGI. The length of the CDR3 is 14 residues. CDR3 sequence: CASRLRGLRTEAFF.

The chain has TRBV12-3 or TRBV12-4 and TRBJ2-7; TCRdb's D gene call, TRBD1, goes unchecked for lack of DNA. The CDR3 has 15 amino acids. The CDR3 reads CASSVDRDSSYEQYF.

According to its frequency, this clonotype is medium-sized. The genes are TRBV6-6 and TRBJ2-3; with no DNA, the TCRdb D assignment of TRBD2 cannot be verified. Germline CDR1 reads MNHNY; CDR2 reads SVGAGI (reference sequence). The CDR3 has 16 residues. The CDR3 region is CASSYTSGGLGDTQYF.